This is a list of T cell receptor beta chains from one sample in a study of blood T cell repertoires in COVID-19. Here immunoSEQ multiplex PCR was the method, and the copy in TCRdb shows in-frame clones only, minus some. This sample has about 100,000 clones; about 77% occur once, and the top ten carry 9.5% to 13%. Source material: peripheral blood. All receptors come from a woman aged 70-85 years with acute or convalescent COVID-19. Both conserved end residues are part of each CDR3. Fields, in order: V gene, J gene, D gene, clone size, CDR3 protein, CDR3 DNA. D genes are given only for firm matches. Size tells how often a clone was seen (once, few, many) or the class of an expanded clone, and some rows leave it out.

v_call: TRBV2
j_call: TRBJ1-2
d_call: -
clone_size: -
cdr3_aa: CASVEGWEGYTF
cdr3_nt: TGTGCCAGCGTTGAGGGATGGGAAGGCTACACCTTC

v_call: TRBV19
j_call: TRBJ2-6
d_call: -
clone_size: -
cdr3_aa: CASSKRATGANVLTF
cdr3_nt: TGTGCCAGTAGTAAGAGGGCCACTGGGGCCAACGTCCTGACTTTC

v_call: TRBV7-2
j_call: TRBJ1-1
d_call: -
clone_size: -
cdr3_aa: CASSLVNSEAFF
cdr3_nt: TGTGCCAGCAGCTTAGTTAATTCTGAAGCTTTCTTT

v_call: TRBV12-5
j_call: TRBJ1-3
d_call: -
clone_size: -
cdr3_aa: CASGITVAGPLDF
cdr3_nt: TGTGCTAGTGGCATTACCGTCGCGGGACCCCTGGATTTT

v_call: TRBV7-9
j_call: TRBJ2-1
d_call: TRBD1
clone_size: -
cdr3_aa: CASSFLQGNVNEQFF
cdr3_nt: TGTGCCAGCAGCTTCCTACAGGGGAACGTCAATGAGCAGTTCTTC

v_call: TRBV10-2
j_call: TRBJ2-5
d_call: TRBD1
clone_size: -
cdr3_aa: CASSGTYGTASRETQYF
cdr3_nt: TGCGCCAGCAGTGGAACCTATGGGACAGCCTCTCGGGAGACCCAGTACTTC

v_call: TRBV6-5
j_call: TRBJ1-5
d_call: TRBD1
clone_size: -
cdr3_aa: CASSSDRGNGQPQHF
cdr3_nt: TGTGCCAGCAGTTCGGACAGGGGAAACGGTCAGCCCCAGCATTTT

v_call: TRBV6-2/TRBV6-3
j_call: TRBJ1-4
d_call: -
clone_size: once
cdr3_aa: CASSSILRVEKLFF
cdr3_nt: TGTGCCAGCAGTTCGATCCTAAGAGTGGAAAAACTGTTTTTT

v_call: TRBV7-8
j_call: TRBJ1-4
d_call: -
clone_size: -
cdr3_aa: CASRQDRSTNEKLFF
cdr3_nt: TGTGCCAGCAGACAGGACCGTTCGACTAATGAAAAACTGTTTTTT

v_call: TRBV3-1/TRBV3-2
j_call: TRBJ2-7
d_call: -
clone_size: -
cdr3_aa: CASSQDSYEQYF
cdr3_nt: TGTGCCAGCAGCCAAGACTCTTACGAGCAGTACTTC

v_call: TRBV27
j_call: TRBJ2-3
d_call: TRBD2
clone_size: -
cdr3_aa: CASSRDYRPSDTQYF
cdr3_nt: TGTGCCAGCAGCCGGGACTACCGACCTTCGGATACGCAGTATTTT

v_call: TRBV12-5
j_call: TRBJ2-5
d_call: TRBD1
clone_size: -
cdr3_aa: CASGLGQHQETQYF
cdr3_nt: TGTGCTAGTGGTCTGGGACAGCACCAAGAGACCCAGTACTTC

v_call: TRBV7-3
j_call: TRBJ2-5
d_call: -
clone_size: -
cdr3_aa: CASSLTSGSIETQYF
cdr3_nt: TGTGCCAGCAGCTTAACTAGCGGATCTATAGAGACCCAGTACTTC

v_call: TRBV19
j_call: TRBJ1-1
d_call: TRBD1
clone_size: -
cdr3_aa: CASTSLQGGTEAFF
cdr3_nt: TGTGCCAGTACCTCCCTTCAGGGGGGAACTGAAGCTTTCTTT

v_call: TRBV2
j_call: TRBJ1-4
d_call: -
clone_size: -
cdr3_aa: CASTWAVNEKLFF
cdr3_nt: TGTGCCAGCACGTGGGCAGTTAATGAAAAACTGTTTTTT

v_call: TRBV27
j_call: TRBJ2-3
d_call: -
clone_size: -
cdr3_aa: CASSLRTGTQTSTDTQYF
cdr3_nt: TGTGCCAGCAGTTTAAGAACCGGGACACAAACTAGCACAGATACGCAGTATTTT

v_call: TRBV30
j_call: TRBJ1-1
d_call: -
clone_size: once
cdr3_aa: CAWSAPWPRWAFF
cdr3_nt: TGTGCCTGGAGTGCCCCATGGCCGCGGTGGGCTTTCTTT

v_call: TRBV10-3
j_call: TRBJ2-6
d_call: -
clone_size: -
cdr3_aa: CAISETGLAGANVLTF
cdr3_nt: TGTGCCATCAGTGAGACGGGACTCGCTGGGGCCAACGTCCTGACTTTC

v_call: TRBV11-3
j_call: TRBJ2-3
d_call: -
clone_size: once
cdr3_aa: CASSLDSSTDTQYF
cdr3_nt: TGTGCCAGCAGCTTAGACTCGAGCACAGATACGCAGTATTTT

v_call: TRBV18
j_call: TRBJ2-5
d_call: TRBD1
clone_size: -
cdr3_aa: CASSKTGGRETQYF
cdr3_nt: TGTGCCAGCTCCAAGACAGGGGGAAGGGAGACCCAGTACTTC

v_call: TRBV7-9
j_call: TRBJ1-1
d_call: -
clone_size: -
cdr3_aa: CASSLPGGDTNTEAFF
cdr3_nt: TGTGCCAGCAGCTTACCCGGGGGGGACACGAACACTGAAGCTTTCTTT

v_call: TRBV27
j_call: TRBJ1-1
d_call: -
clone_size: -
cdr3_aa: CASSSTLQRTEAFF
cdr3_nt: TGTGCCAGCAGTTCCACCCTACAGAGAACTGAAGCTTTCTTT

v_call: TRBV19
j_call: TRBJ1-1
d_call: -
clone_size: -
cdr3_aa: CASSTRRNTEAFF
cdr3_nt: TGTGCCAGTAGTACTAGGAGGAACACTGAAGCTTTCTTT

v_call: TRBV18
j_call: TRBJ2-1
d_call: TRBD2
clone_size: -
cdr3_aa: CASSQGTNYNEQFF
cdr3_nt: TGTGCCAGCTCACAAGGGACTAACTACAATGAGCAGTTCTTC

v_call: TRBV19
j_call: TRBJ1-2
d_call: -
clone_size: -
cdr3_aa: CASSIGITGKTYQYGYTF
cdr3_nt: TGTGCCAGTAGTATCGGTATTACAGGCAAAACCTACCAATATGGCTACACCTTC

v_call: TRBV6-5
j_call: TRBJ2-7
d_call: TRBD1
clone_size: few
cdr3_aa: CAVQPGTGRNEQYF
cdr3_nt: TGTGCCGTCCAGCCCGGGACAGGGCGGAACGAGCAGTACTTC

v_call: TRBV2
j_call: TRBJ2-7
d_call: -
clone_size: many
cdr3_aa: CASSDRTYEQYF
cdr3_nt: TGTGCCAGCAGTGACAGAACCTACGAGCAGTACTTC

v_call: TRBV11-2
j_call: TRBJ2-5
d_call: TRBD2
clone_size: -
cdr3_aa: CASSLSSQSGGGTQYF
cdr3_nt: TGTGCCAGCAGCTTAAGCTCGCAAAGCGGGGGGGGAACCCAGTACTTC

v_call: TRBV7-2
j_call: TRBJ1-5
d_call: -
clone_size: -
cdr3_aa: CASSSRSGVGQPQHF
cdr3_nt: TGTGCCAGCAGCAGTCGATCGGGGGTGGGTCAGCCCCAGCATTTT

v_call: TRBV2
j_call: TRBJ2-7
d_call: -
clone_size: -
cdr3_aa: CASSRGDTSSQYF
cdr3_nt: TGTGCCAGCAGCAGGGGGGACACTTCTTCCCAGTACTTC

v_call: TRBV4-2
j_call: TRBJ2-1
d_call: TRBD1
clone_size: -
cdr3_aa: CASSLQDRAYNEQFF
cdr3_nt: TGTGCCAGCAGCCTACAGGACAGGGCATACAATGAGCAGTTCTTC

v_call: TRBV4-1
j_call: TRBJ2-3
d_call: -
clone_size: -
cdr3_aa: CASSTHRLDSTDTQYF
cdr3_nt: TGCGCCAGCAGCACGCACAGACTAGATAGCACAGATACGCAGTATTTT

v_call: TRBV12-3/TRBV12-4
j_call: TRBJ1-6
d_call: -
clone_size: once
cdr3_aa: CASSFGEDSPLHF
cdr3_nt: TGTGCCAGCAGTTTTGGAGAGGATTCACCCCTCCACTTT

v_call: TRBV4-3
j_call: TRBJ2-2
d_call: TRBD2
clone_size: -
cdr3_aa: CASSQSWGGTGELFF
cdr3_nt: TGCGCCAGCAGCCAAAGCTGGGGGGGGACCGGGGAGCTGTTTTTT

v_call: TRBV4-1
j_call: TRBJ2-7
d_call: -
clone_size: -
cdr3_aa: CASSQDSGGSSYEQYF
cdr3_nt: TGCGCCAGCAGCCAAGATTCAGGGGGGAGCTCCTACGAGCAGTACTTC

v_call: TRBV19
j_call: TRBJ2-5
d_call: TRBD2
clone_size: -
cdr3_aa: CASSPTSGSQETQYF
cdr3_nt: TGTGCCAGTAGTCCGACTAGCGGGTCACAAGAGACCCAGTACTTC

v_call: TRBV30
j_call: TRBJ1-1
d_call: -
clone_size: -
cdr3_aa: CAWDPTVNTEAFF
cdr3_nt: TGTGCCTGGGACCCTACAGTGAACACTGAAGCTTTCTTT

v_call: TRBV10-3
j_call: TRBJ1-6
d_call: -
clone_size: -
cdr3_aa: CAIKNFQGPLHF
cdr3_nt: TGTGCCATCAAGAATTTCCAGGGTCCCCTCCACTTT

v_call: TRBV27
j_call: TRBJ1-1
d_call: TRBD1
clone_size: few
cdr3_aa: CASSPHPDRGTEAFF
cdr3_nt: TGTGCCAGCAGTCCCCATCCGGACAGGGGCACTGAAGCTTTCTTT

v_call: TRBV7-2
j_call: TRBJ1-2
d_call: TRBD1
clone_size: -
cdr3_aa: CASSFPGQGASGYTF
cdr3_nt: TGTGCCAGCAGCTTCCCGGGACAGGGGGCGTCTGGCTACACCTTC